The 28 T cell receptor beta chains below come from one sample, sequenced in a study of human T cells and chemical hapten exposure. MiXCR, run by TCRdb on the RACE reads, gives a single entry per CDR3 protein. The sample has fewer than 100,000 distinct CDR3 sequences, 9.5% to 13% seen once. Specified time point: patch test 2, 6 weeks after DPC sensitization. Indicated treatment: therapeutic diphenylcyclopropenone sensitization with weekly scalp DPC. The starting material was whole blood, obtained in connection with sensitization to the hapten diphenylcyclopropenone (DPC). Source of these receptors: a man between 18 and 29 years old with alopecia areata. Some clones in this sample may be carry-over from other donors' samples.

This clonotype was detected a few times. The chain recombines TRBV4-3 with TRBJ2-4; D tentatively fits TRBD1 or TRBD2 (5 bases each). V lost 0 bases to trimming and J lost 7 bases, with 13 bases between them. This CDR3 has 15 amino acids. Germline-derived CDR1 and CDR2 are LGHNA and YSLEER. The CDR3 is CASSQDGGFLNIQYF. DNA for the CDR3: TGCGCCAGCAGCCAAGATGGGGGATTCTTGAACATTCAGTACTTC.

This clonotype was observed a handful of times. The rearrangement uses TRBV6-5 and TRBJ1-2; TRBD1 matches 7 bases. CDR3 length: 15 amino acids. Germline V lookup: CDR1 MNHEY, CDR2 SVGAGI. The trim removed 6 bases at V and 3 bases at J, leaving 10 bases unmatched. DNA for the CDR3: TGTGCCAGCAGCTTTGACAGGGAGCGATACTATGGCTACACCTTC. This gives the protein CASSFDRERYYGYTF.

This clonotype came up a few times. The chain combines TRBV4-3 with TRBJ1-4; a weak D match, TRBD1 (6 bases). Per germline, CDR1 LGHNA and CDR2 YSLEER. The germline V and J ends were trimmed by 0 bases and 4 bases, with 9 bases remaining between them. The CDR3 sequence is 15 residues long. This chain's CDR3 is CASSQDRGLNEKLFF. CDR3 sequence (DNA): TGCGCCAGCAGCCAAGACAGGGGCCTTAATGAAAAACTGTTTTTT.

This clonotype was counted many times. The chain couples TRBV12-3 or TRBV12-4 to TRBJ2-1; a weak D match, TRBD1 (5 bases). This CDR3 is built from 15 residues. The V and J ends lost 4 bases and 7 bases respectively, with 17 bases between them. CDR3 amino acids: CASSYLAGFGNEQFF. The CDR3 nucleotides read TGTGCCAGCAGTTACCTGGCAGGGTTTGGGAATGAGCAGTTCTTC.

This clonotype has just a few counts. The rearrangement uses TRBV28 and TRBJ2-7, with D uncertain. Germline V gene lookup returns CDR1 MDHEN and CDR2 SYDVKM. The CDR3 consists of 14 residues. The V end lost 6 bases, the J end lost 7 bases, and 19 bases lay between the germline ends. DNA for the CDR3: TGTGCCAGCAGAGGTGAGCAACAGTGGGAAGAGCAGTACTTC. Its translation is CASRGEQQWEEQYF.

This clonotype was picked up many times. The chain links TRBV6-5 to TRBJ2-1; 12 bases map to TRBD2. CDR1 MNHEY and CDR2 SVGAGI come from the germline V gene. J gave up 4 bases and V 5 bases, and 3 bases lay outside the gene matches. The CDR3 contains 15 residues. The CDR3 nucleotides are TGTGCCAGCAGTCAAACTAGCGGGGGGTACAATGAGCAGTTCTTC. Residues: CASSQTSGGYNEQFF.

Many counts were recorded for this clonotype. The chain links TRBV11-2 to TRBJ2-5, with a weak D call TRBD2 (6 bases). With 2 bases removed from V and 1 base from J, the gap between germline ends came to 17 bases. Germline CDR1 reads SGHAT; CDR2 reads FQNNGV. The CDR3 consists of 17 residues. CDR3 in DNA: TGTGCCAGCAGCTTAAGCCTCGGGGGACCTCTCCAAGAGACCCAGTACTTC. Protein: CASSLSLGGPLQETQYF.

Only a few counts were recorded for this clonotype. As DNA, the CDR3 is TGTGCCAGCAGTCCCTCTGGGGGACCTCAAGAGACCCAGTACTTC. Translating it yields CASSPSGGPQETQYF. The J gene is TRBJ2-5, the V gene TRBV7-3; D assignment may be TRBD1 or TRBD2 (5 bases each). V gave up 6 bases and J gave up 2 bases, with 16 bases separating them. Germline assignment: CDR1 SGHTA and CDR2 FQGTGA. The CDR3 sequence is 15 residues long. Filled out from reference TRBV7-3 and TRBJ2-5, the complete variable domain reads GAGVSQTPSNKVTEKGKYVELRCDPISGHTALYWYRQSLGQGPEFLIYFQGTGAADDSGLPNDRFFAVRPEGSVSTLKIQRTERGDSAVYLCASSPSGGPQETQYFGPGTRLLVL.

This clonotype was picked up a small number of times. The chain links TRBV7-2 to TRBJ2-3; 9 nucleotides align to TRBD2. Per the germline V gene, CDR1 is SGHTA and CDR2 is FQGNSA. The CDR3 consists of 16 residues. J was trimmed by 2 bases and V by 1 base; bases with no gene match: 4. The CDR3 DNA is TGTGCCAGCAGCTTAGTTGGCGGGGGGGACACAGATACGCAGTATTTT. Encoded protein: CASSLVGGGDTDTQYF.

This clonotype was found many times. The V gene is TRBV2, the J gene TRBJ2-7; TRBD2 agrees at 10 bases. The V gene end was trimmed by 3 bases and the J gene end by 4 bases; junction bases not matched to a gene: 6. This CDR3 has 15 amino acids. Germline V CDR1 and CDR2: SNHLY, FYNNEI. CDR3 residues: CASSERTSGLYEQYV. The CDR3 nucleotides read TGTGCCAGCAGTGAGCGGACTAGCGGCCTTTACGAGCAGTACGTC.

About this clonotype itself: A clone one base away is much larger, so this may be a read error. This rearrangement joins TRBV20-1 to TRBJ1-1, with D perhaps matching TRBD1 (5 bases). This CDR3 has 14 amino acids. V lost 3 bases and J 7 bases, leaving 18 bases between the germline ends. From germline, CDR1 is DFQATT and CDR2 SNEGSKA (reference sequence). CDR3 coding DNA: TGCAGTGCTAGCTATCCCCAGGGTCGCAATGAAGCTTTCTTT. Translation gives CSASYPQGRNEAFF.

The chain recombines TRBV29-1 with TRBJ2-5; a possible D gene is TRBD1 (5 bases). Trimming removed 7 bases at V and 5 bases at J, with 17 bases between. The germline V gene encodes CDR1 SQVTM and CDR2 ANQGSEA. The CDR3 is 13 residues long. The chain's CDR3 is CSAEEQGGETQYF. As DNA, the CDR3 is TGCAGCGCCGAGGAGCAGGGTGGTGAGACCCAGTACTTC. Based on the CDR3 plus reference TRBV29-1 and TRBJ2-5, the full variable domain is SAVISQKPSRDICQRGTSLTIQCQVDSQVTMMFWYRQQPGQSLTLIATANQGSEATYESGFVIDKFPISRPNLTFSTLTVSNMSPEDSSIYLCSAEEQGGETQYFGPGTRLLVL.

The chain has TRBV20-1 and TRBJ2-3; a possible D gene is TRBD2 (6 bases). The length of the CDR3 is 16 residues. V lost 4 bases and J 1 base, leaving 18 bases between the germline ends. Germline V CDR1 and CDR2: DFQATT, SNEGSKA (reference sequence). The DNA of the CDR3 is TGCAGTGCTACCCGGGGGTGGGGCGCTGGCACAGATACGCAGTATTTT. It codes for CSATRGWGAGTDTQYF.

This clonotype was seen many times. The chain uses TRBV10-3 and TRBJ2-7, with D tentatively TRBD1 or TRBD2 (5 bases each). The V end lost 4 bases, the J end lost 2 bases, and 6 bases lay between the germline ends. The germline CDR1 and CDR2 sequences are ENHRY and SYGVKD. The CDR3 contains 12 residues. The chain's CDR3 is CAISGGPYEQYV. The CDR3 region has the DNA TGTGCCATCAGTGGGGGACCCTACGAGCAGTACGTC.

This clonotype was seen a single time. The chain joins TRBV6-2 or TRBV6-3 to TRBJ2-3; D unresolved. Trimming removed 0 bases at V and 5 bases at J, with 6 bases between. CDR3 length equals 13 residues. Germline-derived CDR1 and CDR2 are MNHEY and SVGEGT. The chain's CDR3 is CASSYSGGDTQYF. The CDR3 DNA is TGTGCCAGCAGTTACTCCGGCGGAGATACGCAGTATTTT.

This clonotype has at least ten counts. The rearrangement links TRBV27 to TRBJ2-7; maybe TRBD1 (6 bases). V gave up 8 bases and J gave up 2 bases, with 13 bases separating them. Germline CDR1 MNHEY, CDR2 SMNVEV (reference sequence). This CDR3 region has 13 residues. This chain's CDR3 is CASRTATTYEQYF. The CDR3 DNA reads TGTGCCAGCCGGACAGCCACCACCTACGAGCAGTACTTC.

This clonotype was seen at least ten times. The chain has TRBV12-3 or TRBV12-4 and TRBJ1-5; possible D gene TRBD1, 5 bases. The ends were cut back, 8 bases at V and 5 bases at J, with 10 bases in the middle. The CDR3 runs 12 residues. The CDR3 nucleotides read TGTGCCAGCCACGGGGCTTATCAGCCCCAGCATTTT. Residues: CASHGAYQPQHF.

At least ten counts were recorded for this clonotype. The rearrangement uses TRBV7-9 and TRBJ2-3; D is ambiguous. Germline V gene data show CDR1 as SEHNR and CDR2 as FQNEAQ (reference sequence). V was trimmed by 5 bases and J by 8 bases, leaving 17 bases between them. The CDR3 has 14 residues. This CDR3 reads CASSDDQNGVTQYF. CDR3 sequence (DNA): TGTGCCAGCAGCGACGACCAGAACGGAGTTACGCAGTATTTT. Supplemented by reference TRBV7-9 and TRBJ2-3, the full variable domain reads DTGVSQNPRHKITKRGQNVTFRCDPISEHNRLYWYRQTLGQGPEFLTYFQNEAQLEKSRLLSDRFSAERPKGSFSTLEIQRTEQGDSAMYLCASSDDQNGVTQYFGPGTRLTVL.

Ten or more counts support this clonotype. The chain links TRBV5-5 to TRBJ1-1; 8 nucleotides match TRBD1. V was clipped by 4 bases and J by 4 bases; unmatched bases: 3. Germline CDR1 and CDR2: SGHKS and YYEKEE (reference sequence). The CDR3 runs 13 residues. The CDR3 region has the DNA TGTGCCAGCAGCATAACAGGGGGCACTGAAGCTTTCTTT. It codes for CASSITGGTEAFF.

This clonotype has a count of ten or more. V gene TRBV12-3 or TRBV12-4 combines with J gene TRBJ1-1; a weak D match, TRBD1 (5 bases). V gave up 3 bases and J gave up 4 bases, with 9 bases separating them. This CDR3 is built from 13 residues. DNA of the CDR3: TGTGCCAGCAGTTTGATTGGGGGCACTGAAGCTTTCTTT. Its translation: CASSLIGGTEAFF.

The rearrangement links TRBV11-2 to TRBJ2-2, with D perhaps matching TRBD1 (6 bases). Between the trimmed V and J ends, which lost 5 bases and 4 bases, there was a span of 14 bases. Germline V gives CDR1 SGHAT, CDR2 FQNNGV. This CDR3 has 15 amino acids. This CDR3 reads CASSTHRESTGELFF. The CDR3 DNA is TGTGCCAGCAGCACACACAGGGAATCCACCGGGGAGCTGTTTTTT. The variable domain in full, with the rest retrieved from reference TRBV11-2 and TRBJ2-2, is EAGVAQSPRYKIIEKRQSVAFWCNPISGHATLYWYQQILGQGPKLLIQFQNNGVVDDSQLPKDRFSAERLKGVDSTLKIQPAKLEDSAVYLCASSTHRESTGELFFGEGSRLTVL.

This clonotype was detected a few times. The chain combines TRBV9 with TRBJ2-1; tentatively, D is TRBD2 (6 bases). This CDR3 has 12 residues. The V gene lost 2 bases and the J gene lost 10 bases, with 10 bases spanning the gap. CDR1 is SGDLS, CDR2 YYNGEE, per germline. CDR3 amino acids: CASSVLGGEQFF. The CDR3 nucleotides read TGTGCCAGCAGCGTTTTGGGGGGAGAGCAGTTCTTC.

The genes are TRBV2 and TRBJ2-2, with TRBD1 matching 8 bases. The CDR3 length is 15 residues. The V gene's germline CDR1 is SNHLY and CDR2 FYNNEI. J lost 2 bases, V lost 6 bases, and 5 bases had no gene match. The CDR3 bases are TGTGCCAGCAGCTCGGACAGGGTCAACACCGGGGAGCTGTTTTTT. Protein: CASSSDRVNTGELFF.

In this sample, this clonotype turned up many times. The gene calls are TRBV4-2 and TRBJ1-1, with no clear D. V lost 4 bases to trimming and J lost 1 base, with 10 bases between them. Germline V gives CDR1 LGHNA, CDR2 YNFKEQ. CDR3 length: 14 residues. The CDR3 here is CASSRGWGNTEAFF. For the CDR3, the DNA is TGTGCCAGCAGCCGTGGTTGGGGGAACACTGAAGCTTTCTTT.

The chain joins TRBV12-3 or TRBV12-4 to TRBJ2-3; 7 positions match TRBD2. The CDR3 spans 18 residues. With V trimmed by 5 bases and J by 2 bases, 16 bases remained unmatched. CDR3 coding DNA: TGTGCCAGCAGTCGGCTCGAGTCGCGGGGGTACCACACAGATACGCAGTATTTT. This gives the protein CASSRLESRGYHTDTQYF.

This clonotype was picked up many times. The chain is built from TRBV19 and TRBJ2-4; the match to TRBD2 covers 11 bases. The germline V gene encodes CDR1 LNHDA and CDR2 SQIVND (reference sequence). The CDR3 runs 11 residues. V shed 5 bases, J shed 14 bases, and the junction held 2 bases outside the gene matches. Written as DNA, the CDR3 is TGTGCCAGTAGTCTGGGACTAGCGGAGTACTTC. Translation: CASSLGLAEYF.

The V and J genes are TRBV7-9 and TRBJ2-7, with D perhaps TRBD1 or TRBD2 (5 bases each). V lost 5 bases, J lost 2 bases, and 13 bases lay in between. The CDR3 is 14 amino acids. The V gene's germline CDR1 is SEHNR and CDR2 FQNEAQ (reference sequence). The CDR3 DNA sequence: TGTGCCAGCAGCCCCCGGGACGGAGCCTACGAGCAGTACGTC. Its protein product is CASSPRDGAYEQYV.

This clonotype has a handful of counts. The V gene is TRBV6-2 or TRBV6-3, the J gene TRBJ2-1; possible D gene TRBD2, 5 bases. From germline, CDR1 is MNHEY and CDR2 SVGEGT. V lost 2 bases and J lost 6, with 8 bases in between. This CDR3 is 13 amino acids long. The CDR3 protein is CASSYRTGNEQFF. The CDR3 DNA reads as TGTGCCAGCAGTTACCGGACTGGCAATGAGCAGTTCTTC.